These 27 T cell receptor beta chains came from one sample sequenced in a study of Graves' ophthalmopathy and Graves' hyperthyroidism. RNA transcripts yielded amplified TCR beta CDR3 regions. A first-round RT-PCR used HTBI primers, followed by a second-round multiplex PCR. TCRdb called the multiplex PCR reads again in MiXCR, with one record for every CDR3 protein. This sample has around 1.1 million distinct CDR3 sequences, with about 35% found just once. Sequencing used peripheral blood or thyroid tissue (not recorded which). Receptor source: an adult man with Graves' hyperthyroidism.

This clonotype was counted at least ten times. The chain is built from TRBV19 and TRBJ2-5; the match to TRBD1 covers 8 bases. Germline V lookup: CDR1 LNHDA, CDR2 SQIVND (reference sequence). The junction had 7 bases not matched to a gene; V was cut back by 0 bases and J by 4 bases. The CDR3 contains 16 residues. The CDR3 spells CASSIDLQGAGETQYF. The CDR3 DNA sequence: TGTGCCAGTAGTATAGATCTTCAGGGGGCAGGAGAGACCCAGTACTTC. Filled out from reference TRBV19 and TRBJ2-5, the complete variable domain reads DGGITQSPKYLFRKEGQNVTLSCEQNLNHDAMYWYRQDPGQGLRLIYYSQIVNDFQKGDIAEGYSVSREKKESFPLTVTSAQKNPTAFYLCASSIDLQGAGETQYFGPGTRLLVL.

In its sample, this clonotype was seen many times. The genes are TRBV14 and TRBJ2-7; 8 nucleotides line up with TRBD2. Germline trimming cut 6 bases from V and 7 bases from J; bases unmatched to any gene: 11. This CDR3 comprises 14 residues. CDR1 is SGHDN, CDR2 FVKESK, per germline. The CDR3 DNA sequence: TGTGCCAGCAGTCGCGGGAGGAACGTTCAAGAGCAGTACTTC. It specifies CASSRGRNVQEQYF.

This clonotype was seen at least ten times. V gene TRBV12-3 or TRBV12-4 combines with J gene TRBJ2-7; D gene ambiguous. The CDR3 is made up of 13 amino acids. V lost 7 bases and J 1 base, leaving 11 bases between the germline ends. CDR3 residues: CASNPTESYEQYF. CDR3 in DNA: TGTGCCAGCAACCCGACGGAGTCCTACGAGCAGTACTTC.

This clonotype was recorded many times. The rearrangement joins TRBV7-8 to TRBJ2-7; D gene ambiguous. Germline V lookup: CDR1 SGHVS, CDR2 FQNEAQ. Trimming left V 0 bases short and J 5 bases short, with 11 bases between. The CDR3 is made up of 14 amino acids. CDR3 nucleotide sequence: TGTGCCAGCAGCTTAGCTACAGCTGTCCACGAGCAGTACTTC. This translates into CASSLATAVHEQYF.

The CDR3, as DNA: TGTGCCAGCAGCTTCCAACTTTACGAGCAGTACTTC. It translates to CASSFQLYEQYF. V is TRBV7-9 and J is TRBJ2-7; D gene unclear. Trimming took off 3 bases at V and 4 bases at J, with 7 bases between the two ends. Germline V gene lookup returns CDR1 SEHNR and CDR2 FQNEAQ (reference sequence). CDR3 size: 12 residues.

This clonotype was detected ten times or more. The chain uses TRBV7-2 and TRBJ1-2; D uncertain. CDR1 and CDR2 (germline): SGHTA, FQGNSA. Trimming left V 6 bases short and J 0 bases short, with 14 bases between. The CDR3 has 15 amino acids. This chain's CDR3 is CASRREPATNYGYTF. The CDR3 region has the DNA TGTGCCAGCAGGCGTGAGCCAGCCACTAACTATGGCTACACCTTC.

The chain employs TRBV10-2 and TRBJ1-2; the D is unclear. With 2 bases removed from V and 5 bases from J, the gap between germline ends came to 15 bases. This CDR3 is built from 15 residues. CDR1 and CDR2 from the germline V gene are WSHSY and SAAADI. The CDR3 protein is CASSENLGASYGYTF. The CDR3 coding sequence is TGCGCCAGCAGTGAGAATCTGGGAGCCTCTTATGGCTACACCTTC.

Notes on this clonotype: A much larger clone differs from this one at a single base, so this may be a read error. The CDR3: CTSSQDSTSPYGYTF. CDR3 DNA: TGCACCAGCAGCCAAGACTCCACGTCCCCCTATGGCTACACCTTC. This chain uses TRBV4-1 with TRBJ1-2; D unclear. The CDR3 runs 15 residues. Germline lookup yields CDR1 MGHRA and CDR2 YSYEKL.

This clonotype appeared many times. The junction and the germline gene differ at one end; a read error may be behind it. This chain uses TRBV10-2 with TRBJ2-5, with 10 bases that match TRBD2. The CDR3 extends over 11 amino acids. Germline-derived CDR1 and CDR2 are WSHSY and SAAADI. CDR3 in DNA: TGCGCCAGCAGTGGGACCGGGACTAGCGTCTTC. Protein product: CASSGTGTSVF.

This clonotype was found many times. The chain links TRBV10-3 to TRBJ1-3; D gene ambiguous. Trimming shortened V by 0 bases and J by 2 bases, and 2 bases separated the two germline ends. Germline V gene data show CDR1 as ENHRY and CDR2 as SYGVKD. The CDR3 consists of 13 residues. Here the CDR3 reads CAISESAGNTIYF. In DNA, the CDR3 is TGTGCCATCAGTGAGTCAGCTGGAAACACCATATATTTT.

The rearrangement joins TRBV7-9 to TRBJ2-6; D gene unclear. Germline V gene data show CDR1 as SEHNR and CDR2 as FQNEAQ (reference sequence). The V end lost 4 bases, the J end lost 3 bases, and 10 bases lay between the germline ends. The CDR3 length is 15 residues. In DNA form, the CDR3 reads TGTGCCAGCAGCTCCAGGAGTGATGGGGCCAACGTCCTGACTTTC. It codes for CASSSRSDGANVLTF.

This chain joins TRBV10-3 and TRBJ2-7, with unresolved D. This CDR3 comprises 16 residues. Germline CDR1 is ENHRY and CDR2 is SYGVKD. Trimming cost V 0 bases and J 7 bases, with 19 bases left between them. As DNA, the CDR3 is TGTGCCATCAGTGAGTCGGTGGGAAGCCGATCAACAGAGCAGTACTTC. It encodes CAISESVGSRSTEQYF.

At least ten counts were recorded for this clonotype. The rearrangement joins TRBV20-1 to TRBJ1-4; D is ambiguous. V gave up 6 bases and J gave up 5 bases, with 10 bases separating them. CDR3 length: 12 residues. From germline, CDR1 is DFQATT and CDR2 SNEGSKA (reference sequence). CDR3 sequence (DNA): TGCAGTGCGCAGCGGCAAAATGAAAAACTGTTTTTT. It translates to CSAQRQNEKLFF.

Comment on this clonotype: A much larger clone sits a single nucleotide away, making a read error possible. In DNA form, the CDR3 reads TGTGCCGCATCCGCCGGGGGGGCGAACACTGAAGCTTTCTTT. Amino acid sequence: CAASAGGANTEAFF. J is TRBJ1-1 and V is TRBV10-3, with a possible D match to TRBD1 (6 bases). Per germline, CDR1 ENHRY and CDR2 SYGVKD. The germline V and J ends were trimmed by 11 bases and 1 base, with 17 bases remaining between them. The CDR3 covers 14 residues.

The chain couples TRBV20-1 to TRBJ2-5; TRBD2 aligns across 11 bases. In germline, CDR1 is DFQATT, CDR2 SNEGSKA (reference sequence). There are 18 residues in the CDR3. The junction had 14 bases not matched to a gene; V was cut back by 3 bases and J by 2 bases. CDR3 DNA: TGCAGTGCTAGCCTGCCGCACCCGACTAGCGGGGCGCAAGAGACCCAGTACTTC. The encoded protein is CSASLPHPTSGAQETQYF.

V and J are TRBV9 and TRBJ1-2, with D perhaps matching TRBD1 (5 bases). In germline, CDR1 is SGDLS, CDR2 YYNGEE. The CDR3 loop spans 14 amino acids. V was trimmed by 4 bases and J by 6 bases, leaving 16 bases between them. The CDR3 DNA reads TGTGCCAGCAGCCAAGTAAGCAGGGTGGATGGCTACACCTTC. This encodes CASSQVSRVDGYTF.

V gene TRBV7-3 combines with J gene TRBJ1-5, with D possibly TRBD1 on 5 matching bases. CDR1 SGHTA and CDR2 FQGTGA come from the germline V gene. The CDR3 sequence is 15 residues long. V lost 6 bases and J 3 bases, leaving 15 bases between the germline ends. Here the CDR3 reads CASRESGANNQPQHF. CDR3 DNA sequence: TGTGCCAGCAGAGAGTCCGGGGCAAACAATCAGCCCCAGCATTTT.

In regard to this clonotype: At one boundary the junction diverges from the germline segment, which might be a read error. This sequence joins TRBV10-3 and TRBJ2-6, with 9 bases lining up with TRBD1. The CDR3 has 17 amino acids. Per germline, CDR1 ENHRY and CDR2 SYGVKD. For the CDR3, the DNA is TGTGCCAGCAGTGGAATACAGGGGGCCTCTGGGGCCAACGTCCTGACTTTC. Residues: CASSGIQGASGANVLTF.

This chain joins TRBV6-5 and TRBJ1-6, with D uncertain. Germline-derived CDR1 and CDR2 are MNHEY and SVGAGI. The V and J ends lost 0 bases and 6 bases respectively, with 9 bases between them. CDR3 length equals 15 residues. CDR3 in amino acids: CASSYSGPSNSPLHF. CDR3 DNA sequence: TGTGCCAGCAGTTACTCAGGGCCTTCTAATTCACCCCTCCACTTT.

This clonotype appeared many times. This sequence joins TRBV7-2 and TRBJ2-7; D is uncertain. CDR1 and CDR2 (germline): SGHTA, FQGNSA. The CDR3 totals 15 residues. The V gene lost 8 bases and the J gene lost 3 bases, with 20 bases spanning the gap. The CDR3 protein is CASSPVPFANYEQYF. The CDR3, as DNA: TGTGCCAGCTCCCCCGTCCCCTTCGCAAACTACGAGCAGTACTTC.

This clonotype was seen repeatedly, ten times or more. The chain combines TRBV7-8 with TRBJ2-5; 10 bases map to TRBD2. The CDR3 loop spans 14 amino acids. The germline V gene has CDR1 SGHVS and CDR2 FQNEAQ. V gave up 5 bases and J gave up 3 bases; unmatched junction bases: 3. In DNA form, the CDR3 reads TGTGCCAGCAGCCTAGGGACTAGCGAAGAGACCCAGTACTTC. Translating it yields CASSLGTSEETQYF.

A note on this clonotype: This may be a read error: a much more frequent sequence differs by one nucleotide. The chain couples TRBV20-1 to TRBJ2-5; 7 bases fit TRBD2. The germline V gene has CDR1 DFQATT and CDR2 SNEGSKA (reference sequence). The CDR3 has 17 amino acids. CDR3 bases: TGCAGTACTAGAGATTTGGGTGGCGGGGGAGCGCAAGAGACCCAGTACTTC. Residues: CSTRDLGGGGAQETQYF.

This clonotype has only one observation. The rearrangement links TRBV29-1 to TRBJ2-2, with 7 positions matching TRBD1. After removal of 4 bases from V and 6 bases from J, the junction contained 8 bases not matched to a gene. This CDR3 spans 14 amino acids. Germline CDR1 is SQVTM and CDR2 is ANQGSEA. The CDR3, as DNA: TGCAGCGTTGGTCAGGGGGTGCCGGCCGGGGAGCTGTTTTTT. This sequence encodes CSVGQGVPAGELFF.

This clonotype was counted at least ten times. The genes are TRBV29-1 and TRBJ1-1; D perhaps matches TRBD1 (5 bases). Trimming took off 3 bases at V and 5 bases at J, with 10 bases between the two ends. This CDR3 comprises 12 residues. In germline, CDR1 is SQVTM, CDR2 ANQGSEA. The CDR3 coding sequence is TGCAGCGTTGATAGGGGTAGAACTGAAGCTTTCTTT. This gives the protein CSVDRGRTEAFF.

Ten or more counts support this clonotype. The CDR3 sequence is CAISEMIMYEQYF. The CDR3 coding sequence is TGTGCCATCAGTGAGATGATCATGTACGAGCAGTACTTC. The gene calls are TRBV10-3 and TRBJ2-7; D is unclear. From germline, CDR1 is ENHRY and CDR2 SYGVKD. The CDR3 is 13 amino acids. The ends were cut back, 2 bases at V and 4 bases at J, with 9 bases in the middle.

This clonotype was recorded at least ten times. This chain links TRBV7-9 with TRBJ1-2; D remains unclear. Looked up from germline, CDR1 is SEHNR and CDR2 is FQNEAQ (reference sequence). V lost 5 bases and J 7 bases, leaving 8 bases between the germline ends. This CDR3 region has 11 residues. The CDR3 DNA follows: TGTGCCAGCAGCCAAACTGGTGGCTACACCTTC. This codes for CASSQTGGYTF.

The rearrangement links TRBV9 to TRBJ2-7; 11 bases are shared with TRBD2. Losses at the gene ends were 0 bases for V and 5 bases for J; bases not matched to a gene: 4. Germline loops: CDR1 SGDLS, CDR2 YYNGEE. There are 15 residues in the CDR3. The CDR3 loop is CASSVGLAGGDEQYF. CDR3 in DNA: TGTGCCAGCAGCGTAGGGCTAGCGGGAGGCGACGAGCAGTACTTC.